The clone carrying this TCR beta chain was seen at least ten times. Its antigen remains unknown. The CDR3 end lies 3 residues beyond the end of the read and is filled in from the germline J gene. Most patients and controls had Caucasian heritage. The data belong to a study of T cell clonality in common variable immunodeficiency. Study-wide findings and caveats: Fewer TCRbeta clones were shared among CVID subjects than controls. CVID patient heterogeneity limited repertoire-clinical complication correlations.

Control and CVID samples contributed equal amounts of genomic DNA. Produced via immunoSEQ multiplex PCR; TCRdb's table is partial and in-frame only. This sample includes 40,000 to 50,000 clones with no singletons; its ten biggest clones take up 5% to 6.5%. V gave up 3 bases and J gave up 5 bases; unmatched junction bases: 2. This CDR3 contains 14 residues. Per the germline V gene, CDR1 is KGHSH and CDR2 is LQKENI. The clonotype originates from a person aged 18-70 years in good health. This chain links TRBV18 with TRBJ2-1, with 9 nucleotides matching TRBD1. Sequencing was performed on peripheral blood mononuclear cells. CDR3 bases read: TGTGCCAGCTCACCTGGGACAGGGAACAATGAG. As protein: CASSPGTGNNE. The full CDR3 protein is CASSPGTGNNEQFF.